The 27 T cell receptor beta chains reported below all come from one sample, sequenced in a study of T cell responses to AZD1222 COVID-19 vaccine. Profiled with immunoSEQ multiplex PCR; TCRdb holds only in-frame clones, not every one. Among around 78,000 clones listed, over 75% were seen once. Source: peripheral blood, taken on day 0 of MenACWY control vaccination. These receptors originate from an adult in good health.

The rearrangement links TRBV2 to TRBJ1-5, with D possibly TRBD1 on 5 matching bases. The V and J ends lost 4 bases and 2 bases respectively, with 15 bases between them. This CDR3 has 16 amino acids. Looked up from germline, CDR1 is SNHLY and CDR2 is FYNNEI. CDR3 sequence (DNA): TGTGCCAGCAGTGTATGGCAGGGAGTTGGCAATCAGCCCCAGCATTTT. Protein: CASSVWQGVGNQPQHF.

V gene TRBV30 combines with J gene TRBJ2-7; 13 nucleotides line up with TRBD2. This CDR3 comprises 17 residues. J lost 0 bases, V lost 2 bases, and 7 bases had no gene match. CDR1 is GTSNPN, CDR2 SVGIG, per germline (reference sequence). CDR3 region: CAWSHRTSGGTSYEQYF. The CDR3 DNA is TGTGCCTGGAGTCATAGGACTAGCGGGGGAACCTCCTACGAGCAGTACTTC.

A single count supports this clone. The chain links TRBV7-8 to TRBJ2-7; weak D call: TRBD1 (8 bases). V was trimmed by 5 bases and J by 6 bases, leaving 17 bases between them. The germline V gene has CDR1 SGHVS and CDR2 FQNEAQ. The CDR3 runs to 14 residues. The CDR3 nucleotides read TGTGCCAGCAGCCTGCGACAGGGGAGGGGCGAGCAGTACTTC. This translates into CASSLRQGRGEQYF.

This chain joins TRBV7-5 and TRBJ2-5; the table's D call, TRBD2, was not checked against the DNA. TRBV7-5 corresponds to a pseudogene. The CDR3 runs to 15 residues. Here the CDR3 DNA reads TGTGCCAGAAGCTTGAGCGGGGGGACTCGAGAGACCCAGTACTTC. Translating gives CARSLSGGTRETQYF.

The genes are TRBV19 and TRBJ1-2; the match to TRBD1 covers 7 bases. The CDR3 is 13 residues long. Germline V CDR1 and CDR2: LNHDA, SQIVND (reference sequence). Losses at the gene ends were 8 bases for V and 8 bases for J; bases not matched to a gene: 11. The CDR3 reads CASGNQGVQGYTF. CDR3 sequence (DNA): TGTGCCAGTGGAAACCAGGGGGTTCAAGGCTACACCTTC.

The V gene is TRBV3-1 (or the pseudogene TRBV3-2), the J gene TRBJ1-1, with 7 bases matching TRBD1. Trimming took 4 bases from V and 0 from J; bases not matched to a gene: 17. The length of the CDR3 is 19 residues. From germline, CDR1 is LGHDT and CDR2 YNNKEL (reference sequence). The CDR3 sequence: CASSLSVADRILMNTEAFF. In DNA, the CDR3 is TGTGCCAGCAGCCTGTCAGTAGCGGACAGGATTTTAATGAACACTGAAGCTTTCTTT.

This chain joins TRBV2 and TRBJ1-1; unclear D gene. Trimming took off 7 bases at V and 5 bases at J, with 14 bases between the two ends. The CDR3 runs to 13 residues. CDR1 is SNHLY and CDR2 is FYNNEI in the germline V gene. The DNA for the CDR3 is TGTGCCAGCACTACGGGCCGGAAAACTGAAGCTTTCTTT. Its protein product is CASTTGRKTEAFF.

This rearrangement joins TRBV6-5 to TRBJ2-7; D is uncertain. The germline V gene encodes CDR1 MNHEY and CDR2 SVGAGI. V lost 5 bases, J lost 2 bases, and 13 bases lay in between. The CDR3 has 14 residues. The CDR3 is CASSRAIQTYEQYF. CDR3 in DNA: TGTGCCAGCAGTCGGGCCATACAAACCTACGAGCAGTACTTC.

The chain links TRBV4-2 to TRBJ1-1; D unclear. CDR1 LGHNA and CDR2 YNFKEQ come from the germline V gene. This CDR3 is 14 amino acids long. V lost 4 bases, J lost 0 bases, and 9 bases lay in between. The CDR3 spells CASSPGVLNTEAFF. For the CDR3, the DNA is TGTGCCAGCAGCCCCGGGGTTTTGAACACTGAAGCTTTCTTT.

The chain is built from TRBV30 and TRBJ1-6; D uncertain. Trimming shortened V by 1 base and J by 7 bases, and 14 bases separated the two germline ends. Germline loops: CDR1 GTSNPN, CDR2 SVGIG (reference sequence). The CDR3 runs to 15 residues. The CDR3 region is CAWSATRVLNSPLHF. The CDR3 DNA reads TGTGCCTGGAGTGCGACCCGGGTCCTGAATTCACCCCTCCACTTT. The whole variable domain, remainder taken from reference TRBV30 and TRBJ1-6, is SQTIHQWPATLVQPVGSPLSLECTVEGTSNPNLYWYRQAAGRGLQLLFYSVGIGQISSEVPQNLSASRPQDRQFILSSKKLLLSDSGFYLCAWSATRVLNSPLHFGNGTRLTVT.

The rearrangement uses TRBV27 and TRBJ1-1, with D unclear. The CDR3 consists of 13 residues. The germline V gene has CDR1 MNHEY and CDR2 SMNVEV (reference sequence). V lost 6 bases and J 1 base, leaving 9 bases between the germline ends. DNA of the CDR3: TGTGCCAGCAGGCCCCTACCGAACACTGAAGCTTTCTTT. This codes for CASRPLPNTEAFF.

This chain uses TRBV7-3 with TRBJ1-1; no firm D call. V was trimmed by 1 base and J by 4 bases, leaving 22 bases between them. There are 18 residues in the CDR3. CDR1 and CDR2 from the germline V gene are SGHTA and FQGTGA. The CDR3 nucleotides are TGTGCCAGCAGCTTAAACCCGGTTACGAGTGGACGGGGCACTGAAGCTTTCTTT. Amino acid sequence: CASSLNPVTSGRGTEAFF.

The CDR3 nucleotides are TGCGCCAGCAGTGACAGGGTTCGGAACTATGGCTACACCTTC. Translation gives CASSDRVRNYGYTF. This rearrangement joins TRBV10-1 to TRBJ1-2, with D perhaps matching TRBD1 (5 bases). The CDR3 contains 14 residues. Germline V gene sequence: CDR1 WNHNN, CDR2 SYGVQD (reference sequence). Trimming cost V 3 bases and J 2 bases, with 10 bases left between them.

The chain links TRBV12-5 to TRBJ1-3; 9 nucleotides line up with TRBD1. The CDR3 sequence is 14 residues long. V lost 8 bases, J lost 1 base, and 3 bases stayed unmatched. Germline loops: CDR1 LGHNT, CDR2 FRNRAP. This chain's CDR3 is CASNRGQSGNTIYF. Here the CDR3 DNA reads TGTGCTAGTAACAGGGGGCAGTCTGGAAACACCATATATTTT.

This clone was seen a few times. This chain uses TRBV28 with TRBJ1-5, with 7 bases aligning to TRBD1. The CDR3 is 17 residues long. After removal of 5 bases from V and 1 base from J, the junction contained 11 bases not matched to a gene. Germline assignment: CDR1 MDHEN and CDR2 SYDVKM. CDR3 sequence reads: CASSHFVGTVSNQPQHF. CDR3 sequence (DNA): TGTGCCAGCAGTCACTTCGTGGGGACAGTGAGCAATCAGCCCCAGCATTTT.

The chain couples TRBV18 to TRBJ2-5; the D is unclear. Trimming left V 1 base short and J 2 bases short, with 8 bases between. The CDR3 sequence is 14 residues long. Germline V gives CDR1 KGHSH, CDR2 LQKENI. The CDR3 spells CASSPLDSQETQYF. DNA of the CDR3: TGTGCCAGCTCACCACTAGACTCTCAAGAGACCCAGTACTTC.

The V call is TRBV30, the J call TRBJ1-6, with TRBD1 as a possible D gene (6 bases). Germline V gene lookup returns CDR1 GTSNPN and CDR2 SVGIG (reference sequence). The CDR3 runs to 14 residues. V was clipped by 3 bases and J by 8 bases, with 14 bases between them. The CDR3 is CAWREGGFYSPLHF. The CDR3 DNA is TGTGCCTGGAGGGAAGGGGGTTTTTATTCACCCCTCCACTTT.

CDR3 amino acids: CASSPPNTGLNTEAFF. The CDR3 DNA reads TGTGCCAGCTCACCACCAAACACGGGGCTGAACACTGAAGCTTTCTTT. The rearrangement joins TRBV18 to TRBJ1-1; D may be TRBD1 (5 bases). Germline CDR1 reads KGHSH; CDR2 reads LQKENI. V was trimmed by 0 bases and J by 0 bases, leaving 11 bases between them. The CDR3 contains 16 residues.

The J gene is TRBJ2-1, the V gene TRBV27, with D tentatively TRBD1 or TRBD2 (5 bases each). V lost 0 bases, J lost 0 bases, and 12 bases lay in between. The length of the CDR3 is 17 residues. Germline V gene data show CDR1 as MNHEY and CDR2 as SMNVEV (reference sequence). The CDR3 here is CASSLSGTVSSYNEQFF. DNA for the CDR3: TGTGCCAGCAGTTTATCCGGGACGGTGAGCTCCTACAATGAGCAGTTCTTC.

J is TRBJ1-4 and V is TRBV5-6; 11 nucleotides match TRBD1. After removal of 3 bases from V and 3 bases from J, the junction contained 7 bases not matched to a gene. This CDR3 spans 17 amino acids. Germline V gene data show CDR1 as SGHDT and CDR2 as YYEEEE. In nucleotides, the CDR3 is TGTGCCAGCAGCTATTGGACAGGGGGCGCCTCTAATGAAAAACTGTTTTTT. Translating gives CASSYWTGGASNEKLFF. The entire variable domain, with the rest obtained from reference TRBV5-6 and TRBJ1-4, is as follows: DAGVTQSPTHLIKTRGQQVTLRCSPKSGHDTVSWYQQALGQGPQFIFQYYEEEERQRGNFPDRFSGHQFPNYSSELNVNALLLGDSALYLCASSYWTGGASNEKLFFGSGTQLSVL.

The rearrangement joins TRBV21-1 to TRBJ1-2. TRBV21-1 is a known pseudogene. The CDR3 has 12 amino acids. As DNA, the CDR3 is TGTGCCAGCCACGAGGGACTCGCTGGCTACACCTTC. Amino acids: CASHEGLAGYTF.

The V call is TRBV3-1 (or the pseudogene TRBV3-2), the J call TRBJ2-5, with 8 bases lining up with TRBD1. V lost 3 bases to trimming and J lost 7 bases; unmatched junction nucleotides: 10. This CDR3 region has 15 residues. Per the germline V gene, CDR1 is LGHDT and CDR2 is YNNKEL (reference sequence). CDR3 protein: CASSHRQGAEGTQYF. The CDR3 bases are TGTGCCAGCAGCCACCGTCAGGGGGCCGAAGGGACCCAGTACTTC.

The chain joins TRBV27 to TRBJ1-3, with D possibly TRBD1 on 6 matching bases. The germline CDR1 and CDR2 sequences are MNHEY and SMNVEV (reference sequence). Trimming left V 7 bases short and J 0 bases short, with 13 bases between. The CDR3 sequence is 15 residues long. The CDR3 loop reads CASMNGTYSGNTIYF. Here the CDR3 DNA reads TGTGCCAGCATGAACGGGACATACTCTGGAAACACCATATATTTT.

The gene calls are TRBV7-4 and TRBJ1-3; D gene ambiguous. The V gene lost 9 bases and the J gene lost 1 base, with 10 bases spanning the gap. This CDR3 has 13 amino acids. CDR1 is SGHVT, CDR2 SQSDAQ, per germline. This CDR3 is CARTPSSGNTIYF. CDR3 coding DNA: TGTGCCAGGACACCGAGTTCTGGAAACACCATATATTTT.

The chain couples TRBV27 to TRBJ1-2, with TRBD1 as a possible D gene (5 bases). The CDR3 totals 13 residues. The germline V and J ends were trimmed by 2 bases and 5 bases, with 9 bases remaining between them. Germline values: CDR1 MNHEY, CDR2 SMNVEV (reference sequence). The CDR3 spells CASSLTGQYGYTF. The CDR3 DNA reads TGTGCCAGCAGTTTAACAGGACAATATGGCTACACCTTC.

The chain links TRBV7-9 to TRBJ2-2, with 9 bases matching TRBD2. V was clipped by 5 bases and J by 6 bases; unmatched bases: 10. This CDR3 is built from 16 residues. CDR1 is SEHNR, CDR2 FQNEAQ, per germline (reference sequence). The CDR3 DNA reads as TGTGCCAGCAGCCCGACTGGGACTAGCTACCCCGGGGAGCTGTTTTTT. As protein: CASSPTGTSYPGELFF.

This clone was observed at least ten times. The genes are TRBV10-3 and TRBJ1-2; D might be TRBD1 (5 bases). Germline V gene data show CDR1 as ENHRY and CDR2 as SYGVKD. The CDR3 has 15 amino acids. Between the trimmed V and J ends, which lost 3 bases and 8 bases, there was a span of 19 bases. This CDR3 is CAISDATDNYRGYTF. The CDR3 nucleotides read TGTGCCATCAGTGACGCCACGGACAATTATCGCGGCTACACCTTC.